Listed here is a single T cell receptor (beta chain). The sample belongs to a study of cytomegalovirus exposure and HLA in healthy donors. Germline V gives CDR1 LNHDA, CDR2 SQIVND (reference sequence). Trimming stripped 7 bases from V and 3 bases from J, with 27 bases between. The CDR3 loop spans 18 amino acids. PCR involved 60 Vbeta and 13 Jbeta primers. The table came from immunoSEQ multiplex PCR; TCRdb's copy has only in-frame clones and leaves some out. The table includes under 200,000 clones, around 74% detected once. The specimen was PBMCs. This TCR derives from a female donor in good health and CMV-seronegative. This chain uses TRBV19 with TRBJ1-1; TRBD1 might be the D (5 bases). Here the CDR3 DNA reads TGTGCCAGTACCCCGGGGGAGGGAAACCTTAAAATGGACACTGAAGCTTTCTTT. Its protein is CASTPGEGNLKMDTEAFF.